Below are 17 T cell receptor beta chains sequenced from a single sample in a study of blood T cells in healthy people across ages. Next came a second PCR, run for about 7 to 12 cycles, which used a sample-barcoded 5' primer along with a J-beta primer mix. TCRdb called the 5' RACE reads again in MiXCR, with one record for every CDR3 protein. Among about 780,000 distinct CDR3 sequences listed, roughly 25% were seen once. A further study also used this sample, focusing on T cells of mothers and their children.

Sample: blood. Receptor source: a boy aged 10-17 years in good health.

This clonotype was counted ten times or more. The CDR3 is CSAPLAGGSYPNEQFF. The CDR3 DNA reads TGCAGTGCTCCCCTAGCGGGGGGGTCCTACCCCAATGAGCAGTTCTTC. This chain joins TRBV20-1 and TRBJ2-1; 12 bases are a match to TRBD2. The junction had 11 bases not matched to a gene; V was cut back by 5 bases and J by 6 bases. CDR3 size: 16 residues. Germline loops: CDR1 DFQATT, CDR2 SNEGSKA (reference sequence).

The chain is built from TRBV6-5 and TRBJ2-5; TRBD1 is a possible D gene (6 bases). The CDR3 is 15 residues long. Trimming removed 6 bases from V and 7 bases from J, with 21 bases in between. The germline V gene has CDR1 MNHEY and CDR2 SVGAGI. CDR3 sequence reads: CASRSGAAGVGTQYF. The CDR3 DNA reads as TGTGCCAGCAGGAGTGGCGCCGCAGGGGTTGGGACCCAGTACTTC.

This clonotype was detected only once. The rearrangement joins TRBV20-1 to TRBJ2-7; D is unresolved. This CDR3 spans 13 amino acids. CDR1 and CDR2 (germline): DFQATT, SNEGSKA (reference sequence). V shed 3 bases and J shed 2 bases, with 11 bases lying between them. Here the CDR3 reads CSASPAETYEQYF. Written as DNA, the CDR3 is TGCAGTGCTAGTCCGGCCGAGACCTACGAGCAGTACTTC.

This clonotype has a handful of counts. The rearrangement uses TRBV27 and TRBJ1-2, with D perhaps matching TRBD1 (6 bases). Germline loops: CDR1 MNHEY, CDR2 SMNVEV (reference sequence). The CDR3 has 15 residues. V was trimmed by 3 bases and J by 4 bases, leaving 15 bases between them. The CDR3: CASSLEQGSGYGYTF. Written as DNA, the CDR3 is TGTGCCAGCAGTTTGGAGCAGGGGTCTGGCTATGGCTACACCTTC.

This clonotype is a singleton in its sample. This chain uses TRBV27 with TRBJ2-1, with TRBD1 matching 10 bases. The CDR3 runs 15 residues. The V gene end was trimmed by 4 bases and the J gene end by 2 bases; junction bases not matched to a gene: 2. The germline V gene encodes CDR1 MNHEY and CDR2 SMNVEV (reference sequence). CDR3 residues: CASSSGQGTYNEQFF. The CDR3 DNA reads as TGTGCCAGCAGTTCGGGACAGGGGACCTACAATGAGCAGTTCTTC.

This clonotype was detected only a few times. The chain combines TRBV13 with TRBJ2-1; D might be TRBD2 (6 bases). Looked up from germline, CDR1 is PRHDT and CDR2 is FYEKMQ (reference sequence). V was cut by 4 bases and J by 0 bases, with 13 bases left in between. The length of the CDR3 is 16 residues. The CDR3 coding sequence is TGTGCCAGCAGCTCAGCAGGGCGGGGCTCCTACAATGAGCAGTTCTTC. It codes for CASSSAGRGSYNEQFF.

The sample holds a few counts of this clonotype. This chain connects TRBV5-1 to TRBJ2-3; D call uncertain. CDR1 is SGHRS, CDR2 YFSETQ, per germline. V lost 3 bases, J lost 6 bases, and 14 bases lay in between. CDR3 length: 14 amino acids. CDR3 protein: CASSSGRSKDTQYF. DNA of the CDR3: TGCGCCAGCAGCTCCGGACGGTCCAAGGATACGCAGTATTTT.

This chain uses TRBV7-3 with TRBJ2-5; D might be TRBD1 or TRBD2, each matching 6 bases. Germline V gives CDR1 SGHTA, CDR2 FQGTGA. The V end lost 4 bases, the J end lost 5 bases, and 14 bases lay between the germline ends. The CDR3 consists of 14 residues. DNA for the CDR3: TGTGCCAGCAGCTCCGCGGGACATCGGGAGACCCAGTACTTC. It codes for CASSSAGHRETQYF.

This clonotype was counted ten times or more. V is TRBV6-5 and J is TRBJ2-5, with D perhaps TRBD2 (5 bases). The V gene's germline CDR1 is MNHEY and CDR2 SVGAGI. V lost 6 bases, J lost 4 bases, and 15 bases lay in between. The CDR3 runs to 14 residues. CDR3 DNA: TGTGCCAGCAGCTCGGACTTCAGAGGAGAGACCCAGTACTTC. Amino acids: CASSSDFRGETQYF.

Ten or more counts support this clonotype. The chain has TRBV5-1 and TRBJ2-7; 7 nucleotides line up with TRBD1. This CDR3 has 15 residues. Germline V gene lookup returns CDR1 SGHRS and CDR2 YFSETQ. The V gene end was trimmed by 4 bases and the J gene end by 0 bases; junction bases not matched to a gene: 7. CDR3 sequence reads: CASSRTTGSSYEQYF. Here the CDR3 DNA reads TGCGCCAGCAGCCGTACGACAGGGTCCTCCTACGAGCAGTACTTC.

This clonotype occurred a few times. The V gene is TRBV29-1, the J gene TRBJ2-5; no definite D call. The CDR3 sequence is 13 residues long. Germline V gives CDR1 SQVTM, CDR2 ANQGSEA. V lost 2 bases and J 2 bases, leaving 9 bases between the germline ends. CDR3 coding DNA: TGCAGCGTTGAAAAAGCTTATCAAGAGACCCAGTACTTC. This codes for CSVEKAYQETQYF.

The genes are TRBV7-9 and TRBJ2-7; D is undetermined. Trimming removed 4 bases at V and 3 bases at J, with 16 bases between. The CDR3 is 15 amino acids. Per germline, CDR1 SEHNR and CDR2 FQNEAQ (reference sequence). The CDR3 region is CASSSSGRGNYEQYF. CDR3 in DNA: TGTGCCAGCAGCTCGTCCGGGCGCGGAAACTACGAGCAGTACTTC.

The chain joins TRBV2 to TRBJ1-1; no firm D call. Germline V lookup: CDR1 SNHLY, CDR2 FYNNEI. Trimming stripped 6 bases from V and 2 bases from J, with 10 bases between. This CDR3 region has 13 residues. Written as DNA, the CDR3 is TGTGCCAGCAGCGTTCTTTTTAACACTGAAGCTTTCTTT. Amino acid sequence: CASSVLFNTEAFF.

This chain links TRBV2 with TRBJ2-5, with 11 nucleotides matching TRBD2. The DNA end lines up better with TRBJ2-1; the J call may be wrong. The germline gives CDR1 SNHLY, CDR2 FYNNEI. CDR3 length equals 14 residues. This chain's CDR3 is CASSASGGFNEQFF. CDR3 coding DNA: TGTGCCAGCAGTGCTAGCGGGGGGTTCAATGAGCAGTTCTTC.

The chain combines TRBV25-1 with TRBJ2-2; perhaps TRBD2 as D (6 bases). Germline CDR1 reads MGHDK; CDR2 reads SYGVNS. Trimming left V 6 bases short and J 3 bases short, with 11 bases between. This CDR3 region has 14 residues. DNA of the CDR3: TGTGCCAGCAGCGGGGGACCGGACACCGGGGAGCTGTTTTTT. Protein: CASSGGPDTGELFF. The variable domain in full, with the rest retrieved from reference TRBV25-1 and TRBJ2-2, is EADIYQTPRYLVIGTGKKITLECSQTMGHDKMYWYQQDPGMELHLIHYSYGVNSTEKGDLSSESTVSRIRTEHFPLTLESARPSHTSQYLCASSGGPDTGELFFGEGSRLTVL.

This clonotype was observed a handful of times. V usage is TRBV5-5 and J usage is TRBJ2-7; tentatively, D is TRBD1 (5 bases). The CDR3 has 15 amino acids. Trimming took 5 bases from V and 2 from J, leaving 17 bases between them. Germline loops: CDR1 SGHKS, CDR2 YYEKEE (reference sequence). The CDR3 here is CASSRARTSPYEQYF. The CDR3 nucleotides are TGTGCCAGCAGTAGGGCCCGGACAAGTCCCTACGAGCAGTACTTC.

The rearrangement joins TRBV18 to TRBJ1-4; D unresolved. This CDR3 comprises 12 residues. Germline V gene sequence: CDR1 KGHSH, CDR2 LQKENI. The V end was cut by 4 bases, the J end by 13 bases, with 13 bases between. CDR3 nucleotide sequence: TGTGCCAGCTCACGAGACCGTATACTACTGTTTTTT. Its translation: CASSRDRILLFF.